These T cell receptor beta chains were read from a single sample in a study of breast tumors, draining lymph nodes, adjacent tissues. In TCRdb, the multiplex PCR reads were re-called with MiXCR into one record per CDR3 protein. The sample yields some 49,000 distinct CDR3 sequences, about 23% seen once. The sequencing input was breast tumor tissue. The receptor source for this set is a female donor with breast cancer. Some clones in this sample may be carry-over from other donors' samples. Each CDR3 is given with its conserved first and last residue. Fields, in order: D gene, clone size, V gene, J gene, CDR3 DNA, CDR3 protein. D genes are given only for firm matches. Clone size, where shown, is once, few, many, or a class for clones that have expanded.

TRBD1	many	TRBV9	TRBJ1-2	TGTGCCAGCAGCGTAGCTGAGACAGGGAATGGCTACACCTTC	CASSVAETGNGYTF
-	many	TRBV24-1	TRBJ1-2	TGTGCCACCTCTGGGGGGTATGGCTACACCTTC	CATSGGYGYTF
-	many	TRBV9	TRBJ2-1	TGTGCCAGCAGCATAAGCAATGAGCAGTTCTTC	CASSISNEQFF
-	medium-sized	TRBV7-9	TRBJ1-2	TGTGCCAGCAGCTTAGACTCAGCAGGGTGGGATGGCTACACCTTC	CASSLDSAGWDGYTF
-	many	TRBV4-1	TRBJ2-7	TGCGCCAGCAGCCAAGGCAGGGGGGGGGGCAGGCCTAAGGGGGAGCAGTACTTC	CASSQGRGGGRPKGEQYF
-	many	TRBV2	TRBJ1-5	TGTGCCAGCACCGTGGACGCTAGCAATCAGCCCCAGCATTTT	CASTVDASNQPQHF
-	many	TRBV20-1	TRBJ2-7	TGCAGTGCTAGAGCAGGCCACGAGCAGTACTTC	CSARAGHEQYF
TRBD2	-	TRBV20-1	TRBJ2-1	TGCAGTGCCCCCATAGCGGGAGGCTCAACAAGCTCCTACAATGAGCAGTTCTTC	CSAPIAGGSTSSYNEQFF
-	-	TRBV2	TRBJ1-4	TGTGCCAGTAGCCCCAGGGATAATCAAAAACTGTTTTTT	CASSPRDNQKLFF
TRBD1	many	TRBV19	TRBJ2-3	TGTGCCACCTCGACAGGGTTTGGAGATACGCAGTATTTT	CATSTGFGDTQYF
-	-	TRBV10-3	TRBJ1-1	TGTGCCATCAGTAGAGGGATGGGGGGCACTGAAGCTTTCTTT	CAISRGMGGTEAFF
-	-	TRBV16	TRBJ1-2	TGTGCCAGCAGCCGCGTCTCCGGCGGGGATGACTATGGCTACACCTTC	CASSRVSGGDDYGYTF
-	many	TRBV12-3/TRBV12-4	TRBJ2-5	TGTGCCAGCGCAGCAGGCCAGGTTGTGACCCAGTACTTC	CASAAGQVVTQYF
-	few	TRBV19	TRBJ2-4	TGTGCCAGTAGTATAGGGGGGGGCGCATGGGGCCTAGCCAAAAACATTCAGTACTTC	CASSIGGGAWGLAKNIQYF
-	many	TRBV5-1	TRBJ2-7	TGCGCCAGCAGCTTTAAGGGGGAATACGAGCAGTACTTC	CASSFKGEYEQYF
-	many	TRBV5-1	TRBJ2-2	TGCGCCAGCAGTCTGGGACCGCGTAACACCGGGGAGCTGTTTTTT	CASSLGPRNTGELFF
-	-	TRBV3-1	TRBJ1-5	TGTGCCGGCAGCCAAGATTATAGCAATCAGCCCCAGCATTTT	CAGSQDYSNQPQHF
TRBD1	many	TRBV5-6	TRBJ1-2	TGTGCCAGCAGCGGGACAGGGCACGGCTACACCTTC	CASSGTGHGYTF
-	medium-sized	TRBV7-3	TRBJ1-5	TGTGCCAGCAGCTCCCCTGGGAGCTGGTTCTACCATTTT	CASSSPGSWFYHF
TRBD1	many	TRBV6-1	TRBJ2-1	TGTGCCAGCAGTGAAAGGACCGGACAGGTTACTTATGAGCAGTTCTTC	CASSERTGQVTYEQFF
TRBD1	many	TRBV6-5	TRBJ2-7	TGTGCCAGCAGGACCGACAGGGGGTCTTCCTACGAGCAGTACTTC	CASRTDRGSSYEQYF
-	many	TRBV11-2	TRBJ2-7	TGTGCCAGCAGCTTGGGGGCCTACGAGCAGTACTTC	CASSLGAYEQYF
-	many	TRBV6-6	TRBJ1-5	TGTGCCAGCAGTTACGGGGGTCCCAATCAGCCCCAGCATTTT	CASSYGGPNQPQHF
TRBD1	few	TRBV28	TRBJ2-7	TGTGCCAGCAGACCGTCAGGGGGCTCCGGCTACGAGCAGTACTTC	CASRPSGGSGYEQYF
TRBD1	medium-sized	TRBV20-1	TRBJ1-2	TGCAGTGCTACCTCCGGACAGGGGAACTATGGCTACACCTTC	CSATSGQGNYGYTF
TRBD1	-	TRBV5-8	TRBJ1-1	TGTGCCAGCAGATATAGGGACAGCACTGAAGCTTTCTTT	CASRYRDSTEAFF
-	many	TRBV24-1	TRBJ2-3	TGTGCCACCAGTGATCCCGGGACACTCACAGATACGCAGTATTTT	CATSDPGTLTDTQYF
-	many	TRBV7-8	TRBJ1-2	TGTGCCAGCACCACTGACAGGTCCTATGGCTACACCTTC	CASTTDRSYGYTF
TRBD1	-	TRBV9	TRBJ1-6	TGTGCCAGCAGCCCGGACAGGTTCGGCTCACCCCTCCACTTT	CASSPDRFGSPLHF
-	many	TRBV2	TRBJ2-7	TGTGCCAGCAGTGCAGACGGGGCCTCCTACGAGCAGTACTTC	CASSADGASYEQYF
-	many	TRBV19	TRBJ2-5	TGTGCCAGTAGACCCTCCCATTTGAGACAGCAAAAAGCGTGGCAAGAGACCCAGTACTTC	CASRPSHLRQQKAWQETQYF
-	many	TRBV20-1	TRBJ1-2	TGCAGTGCTAGAGTGGCAGAGTACGATGGCTACACCTTC	CSARVAEYDGYTF
-	many	TRBV6-1	TRBJ2-3	TGTGCCAGCAGTCTTCTAGCGACTAGCACAGATACGCAGTATTTT	CASSLLATSTDTQYF
TRBD2	-	TRBV7-2	TRBJ2-7	TGTGCCAGCAGCCTCCGAGAACTAGCGTTCGGTTACGAGCAGTACTTC	CASSLRELAFGYEQYF
TRBD2	-	TRBV20-1	TRBJ2-7	TGCAGTGCTACGGGAGGGCGGGCGAACTCCTACGAGCAGTGCTTC	CSATGGRANSYEQCF
-	many	TRBV5-1	TRBJ2-1	TGCGCCAGCAGCCCAGAAGGGAGCTCCTACAATGAGCAGTTCTTC	CASSPEGSSYNEQFF
-	-	TRBV28	TRBJ2-6	TGTGCCAGCAGTTTGACGGGTATGGAAGGGGCCAACGTCCTGACTTTC	CASSLTGMEGANVLTF
TRBD1	-	TRBV27	TRBJ1-4	TGTGCCAGCAGTTTCTCATCGGACAGGGAAAAACTGTTTTTT	CASSFSSDREKLFF
TRBD1	medium-sized	TRBV6-6	TRBJ1-2	TGTGCCAGCAGTCATGGACAGGCGGGCCATGGCTACACCTTC	CASSHGQAGHGYTF
-	-	TRBV2	TRBJ1-1	TGTGCCAGCACAGCCCAACCGGTCACTGAAGCTTTCTTT	CASTAQPVTEAFF
-	many	TRBV12-3/TRBV12-4	TRBJ1-5	TGTGCCAGCACCTCGGGACCAAATAGCAATCAGCCCCAGCATTTT	CASTSGPNSNQPQHF
-	many	TRBV2	TRBJ1-4	TGTGCCAGCAAGGGGGGGGTGTGGGAAAAACTGTTTTTT	CASKGGVWEKLFF
-	many	TRBV27	TRBJ2-1	TGTGCCAGCAGAACGTTCGGTGAGCAGTTCTTC	CASRTFGEQFF
TRBD1	many	TRBV19	TRBJ1-5	TGTGCCAGTAGTACCCAGGGGGATCAGCCCCAGCATTTT	CASSTQGDQPQHF
-	-	TRBV6-1	TRBJ2-1	TGTGCCAGCAGTGATATCGGGAAATACAATGAGCAGTTCTTC	CASSDIGKYNEQFF
TRBD1	many	TRBV29-1	TRBJ2-3	TGCAGCGTTGAAGATTCCGCCGAGGGGGCGCGTTGGGTCACGCAGTATTTT	CSVEDSAEGARWVTQYF
TRBD1	many	TRBV20-1	TRBJ1-3	TGCAGTGCTAGAAGACAGGGGGACACCATATATTTT	CSARRQGDTIYF
-	many	TRBV6-5	TRBJ2-1	TGTGCCAGCAGTTACTCGATGGATGAGCAGTTCTTC	CASSYSMDEQFF